This T cell receptor beta chain came from a study of shared clonotypes between healthy human individuals (dated by TCRdb to 2020 to 2021). For context, the study as a whole: The cohort included three men and a couple of women between 18 and 49 years of age. To estimate repertoire size and how much clonotype sharing occurs between individuals, the study deeply sequenced the blood TCR repertoires of 4 to 6 healthy adults. To increase sequencing depth and limit assay-specific biases, TCR repertoire library preparation and sequencing were carried out by different laboratories using diverse techniques. Leukapheresis yielded between about 0.9 and 9 billion PBMCs per donor. Study-wide conclusions, independent of this receptor: Based on pairwise subsampling, the degree of clonotype sharing among donors was expected to be affected by sequencing depth. Sampling was restricted to blood, and TCR repertoires in tissues likely differ from the TCR repertoires found in blood. The small number of donors limited the genetic and exposure-history diversity represented.

As to this clone: What this receptor recognizes is not known. No base-level quality is on record; no much larger clone is a single base apart.

The donors were healthy, HIV-negative adults who had no recently reported acute infections or vaccinations. Every donor was a Caucasian adult living in Nashville, Tennessee, USA. For unsorted samples, 100 million or so PBMCs were counted, and genomic DNA was extracted using the QIAamp DNA Blood Mini kit. After blood collection by leukapheresis, PBMCs were isolated using Ficoll-Histopaque density gradient centrifugation and then cryopreserved in the vapor phase of liquid nitrogen. The CDR3 runs 15 amino acids, cysteine and phenylalanine included. Of the read, only the CDR3 DNA is kept; its 45 bases are in frame from base 1. Trimming removed 5 bases from V and 8 bases from J, leaving 18 bases between the germline ends. CDR1 LNHDA and CDR2 SQIVND were looked up in the germline V gene (reference sequence). Using the deep immunoSEQ assay, TCR CDR3 regions were amplified from genomic DNA by multiplex PCR. Extracted genomic DNA from each cell subset was distributed evenly across all wells of several immunoSEQ 96-well plates, and each plate was treated as a replicate. For unsorted PBMC, approximately 0.3 ug of genomic DNA, equivalent to around 30,000 T cell genomes, went into each replicate PCR. Ten immunoSEQ deep assay plates were used to sequence unsorted PBMC genomic DNA. The purified libraries were quantified using a Qubit 3.0 fluorometer, sized with a Bioanalyzer 2100, and then quantified again using the KAPA Library Quantification kit. Each immunoSEQ 96-well plate was sequenced on its own single-read 150-cycle Illumina NextSeq 550 flow cell. Per the source publication's procedure: Because the immunoSEQ output held only junctional sequences and lacked quality scores, the filtering could not match the filtering applied to full-length reads. To assign V/J genes and CDR3, sequences were annotated using PyIR, a Python wrapper for IgBLAST v1.9, with IMGT germline references. Reads were removed for weak V/J assignments (E-value above 1e-6), missing CDR3, stop codons, out-of-frame junctions, or ambiguous translated residues. V3J clonotypes were defined by identical inferred V gene, J gene, and CDR3 amino acid sequence. The percentage overlap between two repertoires was calculated by dividing the number of shared unique clonotypes by the size of the smaller repertoire. Repertoire richness was assessed with RTK rarefaction, the Chao1 estimator, and Recon v2.1 estimates of unobserved clonotypes. TCRdb mirrors the immuneACCESS table, restricted to in-frame sequences. Some clones are absent from its copies; in checked studies, under half trace to an unresolved V gene, and the reason for the others is unknown. Clone size and V and J calls were adopted from that table, with D and trimming inferred from the DNA. Across this sample there are about 560,000 clones, with roughly four fifths seen only once. The biggest ten clones account for around 12% of the sample.

This sequence originates from a woman in her forties in good health. Some clones in this sample may be carry-over from other donors' samples. The chain is made from TRBV19 and TRBJ2-2; the D gene remains uncertain. Sequencing used PBMCs. The CDR3 protein is CASSPGFASNGELFF. The nucleotide sequence is TGTGCCAGTAGTCCAGGTTTCGCCTCGAATGGGGAGCTGTTTTTT.